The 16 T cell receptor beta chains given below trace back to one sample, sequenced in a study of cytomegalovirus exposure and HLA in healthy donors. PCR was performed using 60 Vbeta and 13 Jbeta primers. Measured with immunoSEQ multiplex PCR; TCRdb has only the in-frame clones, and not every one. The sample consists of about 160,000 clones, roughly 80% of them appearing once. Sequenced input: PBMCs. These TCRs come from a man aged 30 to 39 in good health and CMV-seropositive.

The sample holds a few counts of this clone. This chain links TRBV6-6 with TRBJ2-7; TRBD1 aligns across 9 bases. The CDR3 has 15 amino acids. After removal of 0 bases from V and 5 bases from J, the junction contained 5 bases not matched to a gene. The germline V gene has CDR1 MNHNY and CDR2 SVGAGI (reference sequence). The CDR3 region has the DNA TGTGCCAGCAGTTACTCACCACAGGGGGCGGACGAGCAGTACTTC. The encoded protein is CASSYSPQGADEQYF.

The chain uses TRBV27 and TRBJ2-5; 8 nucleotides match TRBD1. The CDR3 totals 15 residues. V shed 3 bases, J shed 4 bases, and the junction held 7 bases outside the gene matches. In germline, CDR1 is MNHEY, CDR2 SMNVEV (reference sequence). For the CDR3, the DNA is TGTGCCAGCAGTTTGTCGCAGGGGGCTTTAGAGACCCAGTACTTC. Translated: CASSLSQGALETQYF.

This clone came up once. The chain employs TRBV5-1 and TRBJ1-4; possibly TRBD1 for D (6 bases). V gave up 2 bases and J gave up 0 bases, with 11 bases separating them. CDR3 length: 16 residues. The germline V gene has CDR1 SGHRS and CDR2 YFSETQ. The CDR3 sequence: CASSFVQGPTNEKLFF. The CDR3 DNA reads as TGCGCCAGCAGCTTTGTGCAGGGGCCAACTAATGAAAAACTGTTTTTT.

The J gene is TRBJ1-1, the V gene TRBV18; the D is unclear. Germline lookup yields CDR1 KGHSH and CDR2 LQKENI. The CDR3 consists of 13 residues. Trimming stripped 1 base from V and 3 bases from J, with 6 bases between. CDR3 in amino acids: CASSPLSDTEAFF. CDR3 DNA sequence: TGTGCCAGCTCACCACTCTCGGACACTGAAGCTTTCTTT.

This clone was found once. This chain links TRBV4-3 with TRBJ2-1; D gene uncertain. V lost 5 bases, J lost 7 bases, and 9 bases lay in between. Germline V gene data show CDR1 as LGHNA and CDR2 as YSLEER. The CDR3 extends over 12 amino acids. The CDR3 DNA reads TGCGCCAGCAGCGACGGGTTAAATGAGCAGTTCTTC. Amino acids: CASSDGLNEQFF.

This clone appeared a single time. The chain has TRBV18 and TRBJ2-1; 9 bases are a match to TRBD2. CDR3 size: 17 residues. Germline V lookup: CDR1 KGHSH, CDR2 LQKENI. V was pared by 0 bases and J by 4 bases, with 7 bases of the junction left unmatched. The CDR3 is CASSPPIGAGGYNEQFF. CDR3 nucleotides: TGTGCCAGCTCACCACCGATTGGCGCGGGGGGGTACAATGAGCAGTTCTTC.

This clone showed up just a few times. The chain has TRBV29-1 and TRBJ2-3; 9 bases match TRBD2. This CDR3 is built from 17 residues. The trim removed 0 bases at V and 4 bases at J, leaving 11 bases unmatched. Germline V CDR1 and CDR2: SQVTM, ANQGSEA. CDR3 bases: TGCAGCGTTGAAGATCCGGTAGCGGGGGACCTCGCAGATACGCAGTATTTT. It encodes CSVEDPVAGDLADTQYF.

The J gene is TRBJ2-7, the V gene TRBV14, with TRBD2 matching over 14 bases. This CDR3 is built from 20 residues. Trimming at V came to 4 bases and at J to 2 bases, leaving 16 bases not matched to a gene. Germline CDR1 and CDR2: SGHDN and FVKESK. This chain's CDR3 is CASSPRGKGTSGGLAYEQYF. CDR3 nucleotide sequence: TGTGCCAGCAGCCCCAGGGGCAAAGGGACTAGCGGGGGACTCGCCTACGAGCAGTACTTC.

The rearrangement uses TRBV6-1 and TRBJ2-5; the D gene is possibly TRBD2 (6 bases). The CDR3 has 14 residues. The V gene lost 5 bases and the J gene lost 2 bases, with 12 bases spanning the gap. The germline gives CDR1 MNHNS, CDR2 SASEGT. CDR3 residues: CASSPLRGQETQYF. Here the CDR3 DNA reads TGTGCCAGCAGTCCCCTCCGGGGGCAAGAGACCCAGTACTTC.

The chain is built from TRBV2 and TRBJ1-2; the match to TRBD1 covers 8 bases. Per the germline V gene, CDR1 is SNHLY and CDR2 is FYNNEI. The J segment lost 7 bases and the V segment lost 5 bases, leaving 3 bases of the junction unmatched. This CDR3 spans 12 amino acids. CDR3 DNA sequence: TGTGCCAGCAGTCCGGACAGGGCTGGCTACACCTTC. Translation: CASSPDRAGYTF.

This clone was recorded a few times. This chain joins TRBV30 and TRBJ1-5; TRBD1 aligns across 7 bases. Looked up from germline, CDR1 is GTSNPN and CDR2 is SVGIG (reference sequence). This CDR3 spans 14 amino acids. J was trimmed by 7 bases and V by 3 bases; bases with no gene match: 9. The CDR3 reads CAWRDTGAGQPQHF. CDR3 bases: TGTGCCTGGAGGGACACAGGGGCAGGACAGCCCCAGCATTTT.

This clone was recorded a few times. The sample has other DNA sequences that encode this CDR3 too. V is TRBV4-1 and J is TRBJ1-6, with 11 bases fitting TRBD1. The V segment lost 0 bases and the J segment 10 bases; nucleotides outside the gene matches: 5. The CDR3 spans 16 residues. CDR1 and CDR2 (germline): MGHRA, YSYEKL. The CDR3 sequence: CASSQDGQGARSPLHF. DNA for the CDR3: TGCGCCAGCAGCCAAGACGGACAGGGGGCAAGGTCACCCCTCCACTTT.

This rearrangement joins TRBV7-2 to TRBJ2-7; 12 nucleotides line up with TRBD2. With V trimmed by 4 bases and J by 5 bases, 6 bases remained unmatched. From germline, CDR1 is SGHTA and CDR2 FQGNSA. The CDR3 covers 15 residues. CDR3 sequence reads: CASSSRLAGVHEQYF. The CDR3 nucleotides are TGTGCCAGCAGCTCACGACTAGCGGGGGTTCACGAGCAGTACTTC.

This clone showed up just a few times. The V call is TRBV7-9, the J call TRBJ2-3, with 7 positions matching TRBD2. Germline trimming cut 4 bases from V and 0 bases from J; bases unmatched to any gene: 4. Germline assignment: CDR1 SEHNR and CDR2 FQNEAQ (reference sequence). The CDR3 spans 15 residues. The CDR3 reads CASSYSGFSTDTQYF. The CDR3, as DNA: TGTGCCAGCAGCTATAGCGGGTTTAGCACAGATACGCAGTATTTT.

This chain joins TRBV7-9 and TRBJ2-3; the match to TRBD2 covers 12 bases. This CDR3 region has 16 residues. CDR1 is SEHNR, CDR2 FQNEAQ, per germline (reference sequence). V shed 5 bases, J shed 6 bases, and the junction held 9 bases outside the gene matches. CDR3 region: CASSAGLAGNRDTQYF. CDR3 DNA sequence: TGTGCCAGCAGCGCCGGACTAGCGGGGAACAGGGATACGCAGTATTTT.

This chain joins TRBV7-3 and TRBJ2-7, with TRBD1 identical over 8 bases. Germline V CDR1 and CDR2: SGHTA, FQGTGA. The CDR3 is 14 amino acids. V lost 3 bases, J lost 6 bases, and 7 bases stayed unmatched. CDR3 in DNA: TGTGCCAGCAGCTTCGACAGGGGATCTGGCGAGCAGTACTTC. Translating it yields CASSFDRGSGEQYF.